These 22 T cell receptor beta chains were all obtained from the same sample, sequenced in a study of vaccination and CD4 T cells after COVID-19. The treatment denotes: approximately 10-day PBMC culture with coronavirus spike peptide pools or control peptides (ViraFEST assay). With the Oncomine TCR Beta short-read assay, DNA from cultured CD4+ T cells was sequenced. TCRdb reanalysed the PCR reads using MiXCR and keeps one entry per CDR3 protein. The sample lists about 11,000 distinct CDR3 sequences; around 59% were seen once. No antigen has been identified for these receptors. The sample comprised CD4+ T cells from blood, cultured in vitro. The receptors stem from a human donor who had recovered from COVID-19.

The chain uses TRBV20-1 and TRBJ2-3, with D possibly TRBD1 on 5 matching bases. Germline CDR1 reads DFQATT; CDR2 reads SNEGSKA (reference sequence). Between the trimmed V and J ends, which lost 3 bases and 2 bases, there was a span of 15 bases. The CDR3 consists of 15 residues. The CDR3 region has the DNA TGCAGTGCTAGTTACAGTAGGGGCTACACAGATACGCAGTATTTT. Translated, it gives CSASYSRGYTDTQYF.

The chain links TRBV30 to TRBJ1-1; 10 bases line up with TRBD1. The CDR3 sequence is 12 residues long. Germline V gene sequence: CDR1 GTSNPN, CDR2 SVGIG (reference sequence). CDR3 amino acids: CAGDRGNTEAFF. In DNA form, the CDR3 reads TGTGCAGGGGACAGGGGGAACACTGAAGCTTTCTTT.

The chain joins TRBV4-1 to TRBJ2-3, with TRBD2 matching 7 bases. The ends lost 4 bases at V and 0 bases at J; junction bases unmatched: 16. Germline values: CDR1 MGHRA, CDR2 YSYEKL. CDR3 length: 19 residues. The CDR3 bases are TGCGCCAGCAGCCGGGGGACTACAATTACGAGCTCGAGCACAGATACGCAGTATTTT. Translated, it gives CASSRGTTITSSSTDTQYF.

This chain connects TRBV27 to TRBJ1-5, with TRBD1 as a possible D gene (5 bases). The germline V gene encodes CDR1 MNHEY and CDR2 SMNVEV (reference sequence). V was clipped by 3 bases and J by 9 bases, with 24 bases between them. The CDR3 extends over 17 amino acids. The DNA of the CDR3 is TGTGCCAGCAGTTTCACGACCAACTGGGACCGCGACTGGCCCCAGCATTTT. This translates into CASSFTTNWDRDWPQHF.

The chain uses TRBV7-9 and TRBJ2-2; 7 bases align to TRBD1. Per the germline V gene, CDR1 is SEHNR and CDR2 is FQNEAQ (reference sequence). The CDR3 runs 18 residues. The junction had 15 bases not matched to a gene; V was cut back by 5 bases and J by 3 bases. CDR3 amino acids: CASSPPRTGRGYTGELFF. CDR3 DNA sequence: TGTGCCAGCAGCCCCCCGAGAACCGGCAGGGGGTACACCGGGGAGCTGTTTTTT. Together with reference TRBV7-9 and TRBJ2-2, the CDR3 gives the full variable domain: DTGVSQNPRHKITKRGQNVTFRCDPISEHNRLYWYRQTLGQGPEFLTYFQNEAQLEKSRLLSDRFSAERPKGSFSTLEIQRTEQGDSAMYLCASSPPRTGRGYTGELFFGEGSRLTVL.

This clonotype was observed a few times. The genes are TRBV6-1 and TRBJ2-4; TRBD2 matches 11 bases. V shed 6 bases and J 6 bases; nucleotides not matched to a gene: 4. Germline values: CDR1 MNHNS, CDR2 SASEGT. This CDR3 comprises 14 residues. CDR3 in amino acids: CASRDSGGGNIQYF. In DNA form, the CDR3 reads TGTGCCAGCAGAGATAGCGGGGGGGGAAACATTCAGTACTTC.

This clonotype was detected a few times. The rearrangement joins TRBV4-1 to TRBJ1-5; D gene uncertain. The CDR3 loop spans 14 amino acids. Germline V gene data show CDR1 as MGHRA and CDR2 as YSYEKL. Trimming removed 6 bases at V and 0 bases at J, with 9 bases between. The CDR3 nucleotides are TGCGCCAGCAGTTCGAGGATTAGCAATCAGCCCCAGCATTTT. Translating gives CASSSRISNQPQHF.

This chain links TRBV6-2 or TRBV6-3 with TRBJ2-1; D is tentatively TRBD1 or TRBD2 (6 bases each). There are 17 residues in the CDR3. Deletions cut 6 bases from V and 6 bases from J, with 24 bases between. Germline V gene sequence: CDR1 MNHEY, CDR2 SVGEGT. DNA of the CDR3: TGTGCCAGCAGCTCCGTTCGTAGCCGGGGGCCTGCCAATGAGCAGTTCTTC. Residues: CASSSVRSRGPANEQFF.

V and J are TRBV3-1 and TRBJ2-1, with TRBD2 as a possible D gene (5 bases). V was clipped by 1 base and J by 7 bases, with 14 bases between them. Germline values: CDR1 LGHDT, CDR2 YNNKEL (reference sequence). The CDR3 runs 15 residues. DNA for the CDR3: TGTGCCAGCAGCCAAGTGTTGAGTAGCGTTAATGAGCAGTTCTTC. This sequence encodes CASSQVLSSVNEQFF.

CDR3 residues: CASSLYRDSYEQYF. CDR3 coding DNA: TGTGCCAGCAGCTTATATAGGGACTCCTACGAGCAGTACTTC. This sequence joins TRBV11-2 and TRBJ2-7; D gene uncertain. Germline V gene data show CDR1 as SGHAT and CDR2 as FQNNGV. The CDR3 has 14 amino acids. V was clipped by 2 bases and J by 0 bases, with 8 bases between them.

The rearrangement joins TRBV6-5 to TRBJ2-7; 11 positions match TRBD2. The length of the CDR3 is 19 residues. Germline-derived CDR1 and CDR2 are MNHEY and SVGAGI. Unmatched junction bases numbered 16, after V lost 0 bases and J lost 6 bases. CDR3 nucleotide sequence: TGTGCCAGCAGTTACTCGAGTCGATCACTAGCGGGGGTTCCTGGCGAGCAGTACTTC. Its translation: CASSYSSRSLAGVPGEQYF.

The chain has TRBV20-1 and TRBJ2-7; 10 bases fit TRBD2. The CDR3 runs to 15 residues. Germline V gene data show CDR1 as DFQATT and CDR2 as SNEGSKA (reference sequence). The V segment lost 3 bases and the J segment 2 bases; nucleotides outside the gene matches: 7. The CDR3 loop reads CSARGSGGLTYEQYF. The CDR3 DNA reads TGCAGTGCTAGGGGTAGCGGGGGGCTCACCTACGAGCAGTACTTC.

Only a few counts were recorded for this clonotype. The chain has TRBV6-1 and TRBJ2-5; no definite D call. This CDR3 spans 11 amino acids. The ends were cut back, 3 bases at V and 5 bases at J, with 4 bases in the middle. Germline lookup yields CDR1 MNHNS and CDR2 SASEGT. Here the CDR3 DNA reads TGTGCCAGCAGTGAGAGGGAGACCCAGTACTTC. Residues: CASSERETQYF.

The chain joins TRBV7-8 to TRBJ2-7; D may match TRBD1 or TRBD2 (5 bases each). The CDR3 loop spans 15 amino acids. V lost 2 bases and J lost 2, with 13 bases in between. Germline loops: CDR1 SGHVS, CDR2 FQNEAQ. DNA for the CDR3: TGTGCCAGCAGCTTATTCGGGACCCTCCCCTACGAGCAGTACTTC. Its translation: CASSLFGTLPYEQYF.

This clonotype has only a few counts. V usage is TRBV20-1 and J usage is TRBJ2-1; TRBD2 agrees at 10 bases. With 4 bases clipped from V and 3 bases from J, the junction kept 15 bases outside the gene matches. Germline assignment: CDR1 DFQATT and CDR2 SNEGSKA (reference sequence). This CDR3 is 18 amino acids long. CDR3 DNA: TGCAGTGCTAACGTTTTTGGACTAGCGGACCGCAACTACAATGAGCAGTTCTTC. Protein sequence: CSANVFGLADRNYNEQFF.

This CDR3 is CASSPRDGETQYF. The CDR3 bases are TGTGCCAGCTCACCTCGGGATGGCGAGACCCAGTACTTC. V is TRBV18 and J is TRBJ2-5; tentative D call: TRBD2 (5 bases). The CDR3 has 13 residues. Trimming took off 3 bases at V and 5 bases at J, with 10 bases between the two ends. Germline lookup yields CDR1 KGHSH and CDR2 LQKENI.

The chain joins TRBV5-4 to TRBJ1-3; TRBD1 matches at 9 bases. The germline V gene encodes CDR1 SGHNT and CDR2 YYREEE (reference sequence). The CDR3 covers 16 residues. Trimming took 3 bases from V and 5 from J; bases not matched to a gene: 9. The CDR3 DNA reads TGTGCCAGCAGCTCTCCGGGACAGGGTAGGCGAAACACCATATATTTT. Amino acids: CASSSPGQGRRNTIYF.

The CDR3 sequence: CAWSVAGSNQPQHF. The CDR3 nucleotides are TGTGCCTGGAGCGTAGCCGGGAGCAATCAGCCCCAGCATTTT. This chain uses TRBV30 with TRBJ1-5; no reliable D call. The germline CDR1 and CDR2 sequences are GTSNPN and SVGIG (reference sequence). Trimming stripped 3 bases from V and 1 base from J, with 10 bases between. The CDR3 covers 14 residues.

This clonotype has more than one count but fewer than ten. The CDR3 DNA is TGTGCCAGCAACCCGAAACAGGAAGGGGGAGGTGCGCCCCAGCATTTT. Its protein is CASNPKQEGGGAPQHF. The J gene is TRBJ1-5, the V gene TRBV21-1; the tabulated D call, TRBD1, remains unverified against the DNA. TRBV21-1 is reported as a pseudogene. The CDR3 extends over 16 amino acids.

V usage is TRBV4-1 and J usage is TRBJ2-6, with D unresolved. The CDR3 covers 16 residues. Trimming took 4 bases from V and 2 from J, leaving 12 bases between them. Germline V gives CDR1 MGHRA, CDR2 YSYEKL. The CDR3 is CASSLGIGPGANVLTF. The CDR3 DNA follows: TGCGCCAGCAGCCTAGGAATTGGTCCTGGGGCCAACGTCCTGACTTTC.

This chain links TRBV20-1 with TRBJ2-1; 9 positions match TRBD2. Trimming took 3 bases from V and 2 from J; bases not matched to a gene: 11. CDR1 is DFQATT and CDR2 is SNEGSKA in the germline V gene (reference sequence). The CDR3 is 17 amino acids. CDR3 nucleotide sequence: TGCAGTGCTAGGGGAATGGGGCGGGAGGGCCCCTACAATGAGCAGTTCTTC. This translates into CSARGMGREGPYNEQFF.

This clonotype was picked up a small number of times. This chain uses TRBV30 with TRBJ2-3; D is ambiguous. V shed 4 bases and J shed 6 bases, with 20 bases lying between them. Germline V gene sequence: CDR1 GTSNPN, CDR2 SVGIG (reference sequence). The CDR3 is made up of 15 amino acids. CDR3 residues: CAWNRIGLQGDTQYF. The CDR3 nucleotides are TGTGCCTGGAATCGGATCGGCCTCCAAGGTGATACGCAGTATTTT.